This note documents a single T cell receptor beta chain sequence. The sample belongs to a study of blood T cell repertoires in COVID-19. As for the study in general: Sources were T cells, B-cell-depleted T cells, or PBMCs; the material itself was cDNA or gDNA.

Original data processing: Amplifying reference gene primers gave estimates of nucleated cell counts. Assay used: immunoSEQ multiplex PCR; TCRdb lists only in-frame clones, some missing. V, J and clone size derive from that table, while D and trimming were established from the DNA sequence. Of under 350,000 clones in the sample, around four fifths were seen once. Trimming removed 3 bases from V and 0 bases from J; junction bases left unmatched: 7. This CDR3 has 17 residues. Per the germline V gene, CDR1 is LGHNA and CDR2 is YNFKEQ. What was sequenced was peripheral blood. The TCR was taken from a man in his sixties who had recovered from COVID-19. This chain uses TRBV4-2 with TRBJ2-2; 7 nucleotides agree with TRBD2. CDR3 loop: CASSQGTGLANTGELFF. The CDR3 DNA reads TGTGCCAGCAGCCAGGGCACAGGACTAGCGAACACCGGGGAGCTGTTTTTT.